The entry below describes one TCR beta chain. Its antigen target is currently unknown. Per-base qualities were not stored, and no clone one base away is much larger. The data stem from a study of a mutant IDH1 vaccine in newly diagnosed glioma (dated by TCRdb to the early 2020s). In terms of the full investigation: Patients received eight vaccinations in weeks 1, 3, 5, 7, 11, 15, 19 and 23, corresponding to visits V03 through V10. In the chemotherapy-containing groups, vaccination started alongside temozolomide cycles, whereas in patients who had radiotherapy alone it started 4-6 weeks after radiotherapy. Of the approximately 33 treated patients, about 62% were male and approximately 38% were female, and the mean age was around 40 years. Before enrollment, most patients had been given radiochemotherapy with temozolomide as standard therapy, while the rest had received either radiotherapy alone or temozolomide alone. Peripheral blood was drawn at six visits: V03 (baseline), V05, V07, V10, V12 and V13. For exploratory analyses, longitudinal TCRB deep sequencing was carried out in around 24 treated patients wherever samples were available.

Explained via the paper, the time point label denotes: week 11, during vaccination. Each vaccine dose, consisting of 300 ug of a 20-mer mutant IDH1 peptide in Montanide, was administered subcutaneously with topical imiquimod. The donors had newly diagnosed IDH1-mutant astrocytomas of WHO grade 3 or 4 that showed loss of nuclear ATRX. The samples were drawn from NOA16, a multicentre, single-arm, open-label phase I trial in Germany that tested a mutant IDH1 peptide vaccine in humans for the first time. Genomic DNA for TCRB sequencing was extracted from EDTA blood using the DNeasy Blood and Tissue Kit. The CDR3 goes from the cysteine to the phenylalanine over 14 residues. Kept here is only the CDR3 DNA, which spans 42 bases and is read in frame from base 1. A distance of 12 bases separates the germline ends of V and J, which lose 2 bases and 4 bases respectively. In the germline V gene (reference sequence), CDR1 corresponds to GTSNPN and CDR2 to SVGIG.

Library preparation employed the immunoSEQ multiplex PCR assay. The hsTCRB Kit was used according to the manufacturer's protocol to amplify rearranged TCR beta chain sequences. TCRB libraries were sequenced on an Illumina MiSeq. On the authors' methods: Demultiplexing, trimming and gene mapping were performed with the kit vendor's proprietary platform. Held by TCRdb, this immuneACCESS table contains in-frame sequences only and omits some clones. Under half of the omission traces to an unresolved V gene where checked; the cause of the rest is unknown. V and J calls and clone size are as listed in that table; D and trimming were resolved from the DNA. This sample lists some 60,000 clones; 80% were detected once. The ten largest make up approximately 6.1% of the sample. Study-wide conclusions, independent of this receptor: Vaccine-induced immune responses across multiple MHC alleles were detected in 93.3% of patients. Pseudoprogression appeared unrelated to alterations in the top peripheral T cell clonotypes detected by TCRB sequencing. The authors stated that sample limitations prevented analyses of patient blood samples from being reproduced. PBMC samples for TCRB deep sequencing were selected based on availability.

Recombination joined TRBV30 with TRBJ1-5; the D gene is perhaps TRBD1, from 6 matching bases. Specimen: PBMCs, collected from a glioma patient whose treatment included an IDH1 peptide vaccine. This receptor was taken from a man aged 50 to 59 with glioma. In nucleotide form, the sequence is TGTGCCTGGAGTAGGGGGGGCCCGAATCAGCCCCAGCATTTT. Translated, it gives CAWSRGGPNQPQHF.